This section outlines one T cell receptor (beta chain) sequence together with its context. Its antigen is not known. This entry belongs to a study of Ad26.COV2.S vaccination and SARS-CoV-2 variants. Points from the study as a whole: Analyses that measured TCR breadth and depth may have underestimated total T cell responses.

Method: immunoSEQ multiplex PCR; TCRdb's copy keeps in-frame clones and lacks some. The sample carries about 280,000 clones, 87% recorded once. Germline assignment: CDR1 KGHSH and CDR2 LQKENI. The ends lost 3 bases at V and 5 bases at J; junction bases unmatched: 8. This CDR3 region has 15 residues. Regarding treatment: around 19 received Ad26.COV2.S at low or high dose, single or two shots; roughly five received placebo; per-sample allocation not given. Day 63 after the first injection of vaccine or placebo was the sampling time. The chain has TRBV18 and TRBJ2-7; 9 bases fit TRBD1. The receptor's source is a person aged 18-60 years who received the Ad26.COV2.S COVID-19 vaccine or a placebo. This specimen consisted of peripheral blood, obtained in a trial of Ad26.COV2.S vaccine versus placebo. CDR3 protein: CASSPHRGTGNEQYF. CDR3 DNA: TGTGCCAGCTCACCGCATCGAGGGACAGGGAACGAGCAGTACTTC.